This TCR beta chain originates from a study of OX40 agonist ivuxolimab in advanced cancers. As for the study in general: Ivuxolimab is a fully human IgG2 antibody that activates OX40 (CD134).

Only in-frame clones appear in the TCRdb table, and some are missing; sequencing was by immunoSEQ multiplex PCR. The sample lists tens of thousands of clones; about four fifths were seen once. Per the germline V gene, CDR1 is SGDLS and CDR2 is YYNGEE. V was clipped by 0 bases and J by 1 base; unmatched bases: 6. This CDR3 has 17 residues. In its sample, this clone was seen a few times. Its specificity is unknown. Study findings and constraints: It was not determined which antigens were specifically recognized by the peripheral T cells that had undergone clonal expansion. The study found that CD8+ T cells averaged more expanded clones than CD4+.

The origin of this receptor is an adult with an advanced solid tumor such as melanoma, head and neck, liver or kidney cancer. The genes are TRBV9 and TRBJ2-3, with 9 bases lining up with TRBD2. This specimen was CD4+ or CD8+ T cells sorted from blood, taken in a trial of the OX40 agonist ivuxolimab. In DNA, the CDR3 is TGTGCCAGCAGCGTAGCCCCCCCTAGCGGGGGCACAGATACGCAGTATTTT. Protein: CASSVAPPSGGTDTQYF.